This entry concerns a single T cell receptor (beta chain). Clones were read by immunoSEQ multiplex PCR, and TCRdb kept only the in-frame ones, dropping some. The table has just over 2,000,000 clones, 85% to 95% seen once. The sample is drawn from a study of shared clonotypes between healthy human individuals. The germline CDR1 and CDR2 sequences are SGHTS and YDEGEE. The CDR3 runs 14 residues. The ends lost 4 bases at V and 7 bases at J; junction bases unmatched: 8. The source material was naive CD4+ T cells sorted from blood. Specified subset: CD45RA+ positively selected. The TCR originated in a man between 18 and 35 years old in good health. The chain has TRBV5-8 and TRBJ2-7; 10 bases align to TRBD1. CDR3 sequence: CASSTGTGAREQYF. The DNA of the CDR3 is TGTGCCAGCAGCACTGGGACAGGGGCAAGGGAGCAGTACTTC.